This T cell receptor (beta chain) was identified during a study of response to subunit inactivated influenza vaccine. TCRdb redid the calling of the RT-PCR reads with MiXCR, one entry per CDR3 protein. The sample gives some 160,000 distinct CDR3 sequences, approximately 10% of which show up once; over 10% is in the top ten. Concerning this clonotype: Its antigen is not identified.

Study results and limitations: Each seasonal influenza vaccination recruits few new T cells, the authors suggested.

This CDR3 has 16 residues. CDR1 and CDR2 (germline): SGHNT, YYREEE (reference sequence). The J segment lost 9 bases and the V segment lost 0 bases, leaving 11 bases of the junction unmatched. The clonotype originates from a man aged 45-65 years who received an inactivated influenza vaccine. The sequenced sample was non-naive T cells sorted from PBMCs, obtained 45 days after vaccination. V and J are TRBV5-4 and TRBJ2-1; 8 bases match TRBD2. This CDR3 is CASSLAGLGKGGEQFF. The CDR3 DNA is TGTGCCAGCAGCTTGGCGGGACTAGGAAAGGGTGGTGAGCAGTTCTTC.